This T cell receptor (beta chain) is from a study of blood T cell repertoires in COVID-19 (dated by TCRdb to about 2020). Looking at the study overall: Samples from collaborators originated in the United States, Italy and Spain and spanned both the acute and convalescent phases of COVID-19. The repertoires were released in a freely available public database intended as a resource for research on the immune response to SARS-CoV-2. The samples were drawn from the first 160 participants of the ongoing ImmuneRACE study and from over a thousand subjects provided by 6 global collaborators. Nearly every sample came with metadata listing a de-identified subject ID, COVID-19 status, age in years and sex. Where HLA class I and class II types were available, the types were taken from metadata supplied by the sample provider, not from assay-based typing. The material from the prospective study consisted of cDNA or gDNA derived from T cells, B-cell-depleted T cells, or PBMCs. The dataset comprised deeply sampled blood TCRbeta repertoires from subjects exposed to, actively infected with, or recovered from COVID-19. The paper as a whole reports these results and caveats: How much clinical and demographic metadata was included differed by source and by participant, and the metadata was provided uncurated.

The immunoSEQ Assay, a bias-controlled multiplex PCR, was used to amplify TCRbeta CDR3 regions from genomic DNA. The published analysis was carried out like this. Within the assay, amplification of reference gene primers was used to estimate how many nucleated cells each sample contained. To quantify the absolute abundance of each unique TCRbeta CDR3 rearrangement, sequence reads were collapsed and filtered. For each sample, productive Simpson clonality was calculated as the square root of Simpson's diversity index across productive rearrangements. Entries here come from immuneACCESS through TCRdb and include only in-frame sequences with V and J called. Some clones fail to appear in such tables; in the studies checked, an unresolved V gene covers under half of the shortfall, and the cause of the remainder is unknown. V, J and clone size are those of that table, while D and trimming were read from the DNA. The sample records 30,000 or so clones, almost 90% of which are singletons. Together, the top ten hold 26% of the sample.

About this clone: No antigen is known for it. No quality values exist for individual bases; no much larger clone is one base distant.

Each collaborating institution followed its own protocols to collect whole blood in K2EDTA tubes. For TCRbeta analysis, collaborators shipped samples as frozen whole blood, isolated PBMCs, or DNA extracted from either of those sample types. Based on the germline V gene, the CDR1 and CDR2 sequences are SGDLS and YYNGEE. Trimming removed 5 bases from V and 1 base from J, leaving 6 bases between the germline ends. The CDR3 covers 12 residues, taking in both the cysteine and the phenylalanine. Only the CDR3 region is kept as DNA, spanning 36 bases read in frame from base 1. The V gene is TRBV9 and the J gene is TRBJ1-1; the D gene is perhaps TRBD1, from 6 matching bases. Sample: peripheral blood. The TCR sequence derives from a human donor in a cohort sampled during active COVID-19. The CDR3 loop reads CASRTGNTEAFF. The DNA reads as follows: TGTGCCAGCAGGACAGGGAACACTGAAGCTTTCTTT. The full variable domain, with segments outside the CDR3 supplied by the reference TRBV9 and TRBJ1-1 proteins, appears as DSGVTQTPKHLITATGQRVTLRCSPRSGDLSVYWYQQSLDQGLQFLIQYYNGEERAKGNILERFSAQQFPDLHSELNLSSLELGDSALYFCASRTGNTEAFFGQGTRLTVV.